These 3 T cell receptor beta chains were all obtained from the same sample, sequenced in a study of graft-versus-host responses after intestinal transplantation. Their target antigens are unknown. Produced via immunoSEQ multiplex PCR; TCRdb's table is partial and in-frame only. Of roughly 100,000 clones listed, approximately 84% are singletons. The material was unstimulated CD4+ T cells sorted from spleen or lymph node cells, obtained before intestinal transplant. The receptors here all came from a human donor who received an intestinal transplant.

The V gene is TRBV30, the J gene TRBJ2-1; 7 nucleotides align to TRBD2. Unmatched junction bases numbered 3, after V lost 4 bases and J lost 0 bases. Germline CDR1 and CDR2: GTSNPN and SVGIG (reference sequence). This CDR3 has 14 residues. The CDR3 reads CAWTSGFSYNEQFF. The CDR3 DNA sequence: TGTGCCTGGACTAGCGGATTCTCCTACAATGAGCAGTTCTTC.

The chain joins TRBV27 to TRBJ2-3, with 7 nucleotides matching TRBD2. The CDR3 spans 22 residues. CDR1 and CDR2 from the germline V gene are MNHEY and SMNVEV (reference sequence). The ends lost 4 bases at V and 6 bases at J; junction bases unmatched: 31. CDR3 loop: CASSYLWVGTHLADRHRDTQYF. CDR3 nucleotide sequence: TGTGCCAGCAGTTACCTTTGGGTTGGGACTCACCTAGCGGACCGTCATCGGGATACGCAGTATTTT.

The chain links TRBV5-4 to TRBJ1-2; TRBD1 matches at 8 bases. The CDR3 has 16 residues. The V and J ends lost 0 bases and 6 bases, in that order; junction bases with no gene match: 10. CDR1 and CDR2 (germline): SGHNT, YYREEE (reference sequence). CDR3 protein: CASSLASGTRGHGYTF. The DNA for the CDR3 is TGTGCCAGCAGCTTGGCCAGTGGGACCAGGGGGCATGGCTACACCTTC. Filled out from reference TRBV5-4 and TRBJ1-2, the complete variable domain reads ETGVTQSPTHLIKTRGQQVTLRCSSQSGHNTVSWYQQALGQGPQFIFQYYREEENGRGNFPPRFSGLQFPNYSSELNVNALELDDSALYLCASSLASGTRGHGYTFGSGTRLTVV.